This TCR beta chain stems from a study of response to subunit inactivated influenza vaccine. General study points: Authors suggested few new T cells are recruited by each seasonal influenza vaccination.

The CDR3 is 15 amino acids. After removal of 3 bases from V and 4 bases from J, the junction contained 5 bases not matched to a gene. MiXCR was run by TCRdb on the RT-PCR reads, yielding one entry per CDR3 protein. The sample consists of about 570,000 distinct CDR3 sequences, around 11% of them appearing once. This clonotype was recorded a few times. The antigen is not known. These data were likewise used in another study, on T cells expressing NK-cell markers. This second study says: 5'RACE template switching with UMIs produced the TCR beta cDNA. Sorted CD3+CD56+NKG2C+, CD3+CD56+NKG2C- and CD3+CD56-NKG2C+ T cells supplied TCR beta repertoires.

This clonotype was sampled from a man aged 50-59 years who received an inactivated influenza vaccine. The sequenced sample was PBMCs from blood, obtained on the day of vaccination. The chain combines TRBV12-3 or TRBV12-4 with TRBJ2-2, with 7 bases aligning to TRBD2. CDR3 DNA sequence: TGTGCCAGCAGTTTCGGGGGGAAGAGCACCGGGGAGCTGTTTTTT. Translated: CASSFGGKSTGELFF.